This T cell receptor beta chain was recorded in a study of blood T cells in healthy people across ages. The CDR3 has 13 residues. Germline V lookup: CDR1 LGHNA, CDR2 YSLEER. A few counts support this clonotype. Alongside a J-beta primer mix, a sample-barcoded 5' primer served in a second PCR lasting roughly 6 to 12 cycles. TCRdb independently ran MiXCR on the 5' RACE reads; one entry per CDR3 protein. Here the sample spans approximately 790,000 distinct CDR3 sequences, 62% being singletons. The origin of this receptor is a man aged 25 to 45 in good health. The sequenced sample was blood. This rearrangement joins TRBV4-3 to TRBJ2-5; D is unresolved. With the DNA end fitting TRBJ2-7 better, the J assignment may be wrong. The CDR3 is CASSHPGGYEQYF. The CDR3 bases are TGCGCCAGCAGCCACCCCGGTGGTTACGAGCAGTACTTC.